This TCR beta chain came from a study of beta chain features in type 1 diabetes. TCRB transcripts that were expressed got sequenced, as all of the isolated RNA had been reverse transcribed. Measured with immunoSEQ multiplex PCR; TCRdb has only the in-frame clones, and not every one. The data hold around 500,000 clones, with approximately 30% observed a single time. With 8 bases clipped from V and 4 bases from J, the junction kept 7 bases outside the gene matches. CDR3 length: 14 residues. Per germline, CDR1 MNHEY and CDR2 SMNVEV (reference sequence). The chain links TRBV27 to TRBJ2-5; 10 bases align to TRBD2. The clonotype comes from a man between 18 and 29 years old in good health. Sequenced sample: naive CD4+ T cells from blood. The CDR3 DNA is TGTGCCAGCGCCCGAAGCGGGAGGGCAGAGACCCAGTACTTC. Residues: CASARSGRAETQYF.